A selection of T cell receptor beta chains follows, all from one sample in a study of immune evolution from preneoplasia to lung adenocarcinoma. The assay was immunoSEQ multiplex PCR, and TCRdb's table has in-frame clones only and misses some. This sample has several thousand clones, with roughly 88% found just once. The sample taken for sequencing was FFPE minimally invasive lung adenocarcinoma tissue. All receptors derive from a person aged 70 to 85 with lung adenocarcinoma. Each CDR3 is given with its conserved first and last residue. Each record gives: clone size, J gene, V gene, D gene, CDR3 protein, CDR3 DNA. The D gene is left open where the match is weak. Part of the rows lack a size; the others show once, few, many or a class for expanded clones.

size: -; J: TRBJ1-5; V: TRBV6-5; D: -; CDR3: CASSRTRLGQPQHF; DNA: TGTGCCAGCAGCCGTACCAGATTAGGTCAGCCCCAGCATTTT
size: -; J: TRBJ1-2; V: TRBV6-1; D: -; CDR3: CASSAPGTQYGYTF; DNA: TGTGCCAGCAGTGCCCCCGGGACCCAGTATGGCTACACCTTC
size: -; J: TRBJ1-5; V: TRBV6-6; D: -; CDR3: CASSSGTNQPQHF; DNA: TGTGCCAGCAGTTCGGGCACAAATCAGCCCCAGCATTTT
size: -; J: TRBJ2-7; V: TRBV4-1; D: -; CDR3: CASSQPTRRYEQYF; DNA: TGCGCCAGCAGCCAACCTACCCGGAGGTACGAGCAGTACTTC
size: -; J: TRBJ1-6; V: TRBV20-1; D: -; CDR3: CSARVREFIHF; DNA: TGCAGTGCTAGAGTCCGGGAATTCATCCACTTT
size: once; J: TRBJ2-3; V: TRBV5-1; D: TRBD2; CDR3: CASRGGGDTQYF; DNA: TGCGCCAGCAGGGGCGGGGGGGATACGCAGTATTTT
size: -; J: TRBJ2-7; V: TRBV7-3; D: TRBD1; CDR3: CASSENRGSEQYF; DNA: TGTGCCAGCAGCGAAAACAGGGGTTCCGAGCAGTACTTC
size: -; J: TRBJ1-4; V: TRBV28; D: TRBD1; CDR3: CASSPGTGINEKLFF; DNA: TGTGCCAGCAGTCCCGGGACAGGAATTAATGAAAAACTGTTTTTT
size: -; J: TRBJ2-1; V: TRBV11-2; D: -; CDR3: CASTGGTSYNEQFF; DNA: TGTGCCAGCACGGGCGGAACCTCCTACAATGAGCAGTTCTTC
size: -; J: TRBJ2-7; V: TRBV12-2; D: -; CDR3: CASRSGTPNYEQYF; DNA: TGTGCAAGTCGCTCCGGGACTCCAAACTACGAGCAGTACTTC
size: few; J: TRBJ2-5; V: TRBV6-5; D: -; CDR3: CASSKRPQSQETQYF; DNA: TGTGCCAGCAGTAAAAGACCCCAGTCCCAAGAGACCCAGTACTTC
size: -; J: TRBJ1-2; V: TRBV30; D: -; CDR3: CAWTPGYYGYTF; DNA: TGTGCCTGGACCCCGGGGTACTATGGCTACACCTTC
size: -; J: TRBJ2-4; V: TRBV5-1; D: -; CDR3: CASSLGLAGAKNIQYF; DNA: TGCGCCAGCAGCTTGGGATTGGCCGGAGCCAAAAACATTCAGTACTTC
size: -; J: TRBJ2-1; V: TRBV28; D: TRBD2; CDR3: CASSLLAGGYNEQFF; DNA: TGTGCCAGCAGTTTACTAGCGGGGGGATACAATGAGCAGTTCTTC
size: once; J: TRBJ1-2; V: TRBV28; D: -; CDR3: CAGERVGYGYTF; DNA: TGTGCCGGGGAGCGGGTGGGCTATGGCTACACCTTC
size: -; J: TRBJ2-7; V: TRBV27; D: -; CDR3: CASSPGPGAYEQYF; DNA: TGTGCCAGCAGTCCTGGCCCGGGGGCCTACGAGCAGTACTTC
size: -; J: TRBJ2-5; V: TRBV2; D: -; CDR3: CASSEVGGVYQETQYF; DNA: TGTGCCAGCAGTGAAGTGGGGGGCGTGTACCAAGAGACCCAGTACTTC
size: -; J: TRBJ1-5; V: TRBV2; D: TRBD1; CDR3: CASIRDREDRQPQHF; DNA: TGTGCCAGCATACGGGACAGGGAGGACAGACAGCCCCAGCATTTT
size: -; J: TRBJ2-1; V: TRBV27; D: TRBD2; CDR3: CASRILAGGRVEQFF; DNA: TGTGCCAGCAGGATCCTAGCGGGGGGGCGTGTTGAGCAGTTCTTC
size: -; J: TRBJ2-1; V: TRBV2; D: -; CDR3: CASSVSLLRQFF; DNA: TGTGCCAGCAGTGTTAGTCTTCTTCGGCAGTTCTTC
size: once; J: TRBJ1-2; V: TRBV6-5; D: TRBD1; CDR3: CASAWAGTGYGYTF; DNA: TGTGCCAGCGCCTGGGCCGGGACAGGGTATGGCTACACCTTC
size: -; J: TRBJ1-6; V: TRBV9; D: -; CDR3: CASSGGSGANNSPLHF; DNA: TGTGCCAGCAGCGGGGGATCCGGGGCCAATAATTCACCCCTCCACTTT
size: -; J: TRBJ1-2; V: TRBV6-5; D: -; CDR3: CASSYSGKDGYTF; DNA: TGTGCCAGCAGTTACTCGGGGAAAGATGGCTACACCTTC
size: -; J: TRBJ2-3; V: TRBV2; D: TRBD2; CDR3: CASLYLAGSTDTQYF; DNA: TGTGCCAGCCTCTACCTAGCGGGGAGCACAGATACGCAGTATTTT
size: -; J: TRBJ1-1; V: TRBV5-1; D: -; CDR3: CASSFTGTTAEAFF; DNA: TGCGCCAGCAGCTTCACCGGGACAACGGCTGAAGCTTTCTTT
size: -; J: TRBJ1-2; V: TRBV30; D: -; CDR3: CAWSPGGGYTF; DNA: TGTGCCTGGAGCCCCGGGGGGGGCTACACCTTC
size: -; J: TRBJ1-6; V: TRBV11-2; D: -; CDR3: CASSSGTFSPLHF; DNA: TGTGCCAGCAGCTCAGGGACATTTTCACCCCTCCACTTT
size: -; J: TRBJ1-4; V: TRBV15; D: -; CDR3: CATSKRDTTTNEKLFF; DNA: TGTGCCACCAGCAAACGGGACACCACAACTAATGAAAAACTGTTTTTT
size: -; J: TRBJ2-1; V: TRBV25-1; D: -; CDR3: CASSARGHLVERNEQFF; DNA: TGTGCCAGCAGTGCCAGGGGACACCTCGTAGAGAGGAATGAGCAGTTCTTC
size: -; J: TRBJ1-1; V: TRBV28; D: -; CDR3: CASSLRAVGNTEAFF; DNA: TGTGCCAGCAGTTTACGAGCAGTCGGAAACACTGAAGCTTTCTTT
size: -; J: TRBJ1-2; V: TRBV5-1; D: -; CDR3: CASSPDSINYGYTF; DNA: TGCGCCAGCAGCCCTGACAGTATAAACTATGGCTACACCTTC
size: -; J: TRBJ2-2; V: TRBV19; D: TRBD2; CDR3: CASSASGLAGTLNTGELFF; DNA: TGTGCCAGTAGTGCCTCGGGACTAGCGGGCACCCTTAACACCGGGGAGCTGTTTTTT
size: -; J: TRBJ1-6; V: TRBV5-6; D: -; CDR3: CASRFYNSPLHF; DNA: TGTGCCAGCAGATTCTATAATTCACCCCTCCACTTT
size: -; J: TRBJ2-3; V: TRBV27; D: TRBD2; CDR3: CASRAGVGNTQYF; DNA: TGTGCCAGCAGAGCGGGGGTAGGGAATACGCAGTATTTT
size: -; J: TRBJ2-3; V: TRBV10-2; D: -; CDR3: CASNGRIGTDTQYF; DNA: TGCGCCAGCAATGGACGTATAGGCACAGATACGCAGTATTTT
size: -; J: TRBJ1-2; V: TRBV18; D: -; CDR3: CASSLPGRDYGYTF; DNA: TGTGCCAGCTCACTACCAGGGAGAGACTATGGTTACACCTTC
size: few; J: TRBJ1-1; V: TRBV6-6; D: TRBD1; CDR3: CASSPPGQGPEAFF; DNA: TGTGCCAGCAGTCCCCCTGGACAGGGTCCTGAAGCTTTCTTT
size: once; J: TRBJ1-2; V: TRBV6-5; D: TRBD1; CDR3: CASSFPGTERYTF; DNA: TGTGCCAGCAGTTTCCCCGGGACAGAACGCTACACCTTC
size: -; J: TRBJ1-2; V: TRBV6-5; D: -; CDR3: CASRDSRWGYTF; DNA: TGTGCCAGCAGGGACAGTCGATGGGGCTACACCTTC
size: -; J: TRBJ2-1; V: TRBV7-9; D: TRBD2; CDR3: CASSLSRGGSYNEQFF; DNA: TGTGCCAGCAGCTTATCTCGGGGGGGCTCCTACAATGAGCAGTTCTTC
size: medium-sized; J: TRBJ1-1; V: TRBV9; D: -; CDR3: CASSVGDTEAFF; DNA: TGTGCCAGCAGCGTTGGAGACACTGAAGCTTTCTTT
size: -; J: TRBJ1-2; V: TRBV28; D: -; CDR3: CASSFQKTYGYTF; DNA: TGTGCCAGCAGTTTCCAGAAGACCTATGGCTACACCTTC
size: -; J: TRBJ2-7; V: TRBV7-8; D: TRBD1; CDR3: CASSLATGPRQYF; DNA: TGTGCCAGCAGCTTAGCGACAGGGCCACGGCAGTACTTC
size: once; J: TRBJ1-3; V: TRBV19; D: TRBD1; CDR3: CASTEWGQGSGNTIYF; DNA: TGTGCCAGTACAGAATGGGGACAGGGCTCTGGAAACACCATATATTTT
size: -; J: TRBJ2-3; V: TRBV5-1; D: TRBD2; CDR3: CASSSGYGGGSTDTQYF; DNA: TGCGCCAGCAGCTCTGGTTACGGGGGGGGCTCTACAGATACGCAGTATTTT
size: -; J: TRBJ1-6; V: TRBV11-2; D: -; CDR3: CASSLARVSVPGDSPLHF; DNA: TGTGCCAGCAGCTTAGCCAGAGTCTCGGTCCCGGGGGATTCACCCCTCCACTTT
size: -; J: TRBJ2-5; V: TRBV28; D: -; CDR3: CASSFAIRETQYF; DNA: TGTGCCAGCAGTTTCGCCATTAGGGAGACCCAGTACTTC
size: -; J: TRBJ1-6; V: TRBV7-9; D: TRBD1; CDR3: CASSSTGYNSPLHF; DNA: TGTGCCAGCAGCTCGACAGGGTATAATTCACCCCTCCACTTT
size: once; J: TRBJ2-7; V: TRBV9; D: TRBD1; CDR3: CASSPRQGISYEQYF; DNA: TGTGCCAGCAGCCCCCGACAGGGGATTTCCTACGAGCAGTACTTC
size: -; J: TRBJ2-3; V: TRBV5-1; D: -; CDR3: CASRHTTDTQYF; DNA: TGCGCCAGCAGACACACTACAGATACGCAGTATTTT
size: -; J: TRBJ2-7; V: TRBV30; D: -; CDR3: CAWSVARTYNEQYF; DNA: TGTGCCTGGAGTGTGGCTAGAACATACAACGAGCAGTACTTC
size: once; J: TRBJ2-7; V: TRBV6-5; D: TRBD1; CDR3: CASRETGAYEQYF; DNA: TGTGCCAGCAGGGAGACAGGGGCCTACGAGCAGTACTTC